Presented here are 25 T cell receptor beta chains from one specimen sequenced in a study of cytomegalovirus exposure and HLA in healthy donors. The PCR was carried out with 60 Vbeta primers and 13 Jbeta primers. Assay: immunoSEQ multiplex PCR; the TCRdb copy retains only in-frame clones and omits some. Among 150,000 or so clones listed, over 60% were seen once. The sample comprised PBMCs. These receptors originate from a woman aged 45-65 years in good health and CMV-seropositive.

In DNA, the CDR3 is TGCGCCAGCAGCCTAGGACTAGCGGGGGTCTACGAGCAGTACTTC. It translates to CASSLGLAGVYEQYF. The chain combines TRBV4-1 with TRBJ2-7, with 13 bases aligning to TRBD2. The germline gives CDR1 MGHRA, CDR2 YSYEKL. This CDR3 spans 15 amino acids. J gave up 3 bases and V 4 bases, and 3 bases lay outside the gene matches.

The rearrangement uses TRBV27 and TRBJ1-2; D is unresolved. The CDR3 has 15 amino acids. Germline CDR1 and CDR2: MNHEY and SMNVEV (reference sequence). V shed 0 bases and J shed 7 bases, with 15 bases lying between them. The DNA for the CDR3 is TGTGCCAGCAGTTTATCGTACCCCGGGAGGTTTGGCTACACCTTC. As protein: CASSLSYPGRFGYTF.

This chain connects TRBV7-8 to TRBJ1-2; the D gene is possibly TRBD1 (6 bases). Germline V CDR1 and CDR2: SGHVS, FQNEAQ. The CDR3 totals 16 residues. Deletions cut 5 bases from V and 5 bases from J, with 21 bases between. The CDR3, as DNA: TGTGCCAGCAGCCCGACCGGGGGGGCTATCCCATATGGCTACACCTTC. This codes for CASSPTGGAIPYGYTF.

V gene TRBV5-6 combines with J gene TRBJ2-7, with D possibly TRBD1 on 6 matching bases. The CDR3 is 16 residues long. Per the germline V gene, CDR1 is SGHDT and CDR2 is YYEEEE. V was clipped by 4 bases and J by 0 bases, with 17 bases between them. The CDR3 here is CASSPPRGGSSYEQYF. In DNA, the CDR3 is TGTGCCAGCAGCCCGCCGCGTGGGGGCAGCTCCTACGAGCAGTACTTC.

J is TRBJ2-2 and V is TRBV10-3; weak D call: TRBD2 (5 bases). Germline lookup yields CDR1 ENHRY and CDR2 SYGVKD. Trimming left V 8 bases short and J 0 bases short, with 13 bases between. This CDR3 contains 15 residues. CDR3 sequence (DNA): TGTGCCATCGGTCGGAGCGGACCGAACACCGGGGAGCTGTTTTTT. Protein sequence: CAIGRSGPNTGELFF.

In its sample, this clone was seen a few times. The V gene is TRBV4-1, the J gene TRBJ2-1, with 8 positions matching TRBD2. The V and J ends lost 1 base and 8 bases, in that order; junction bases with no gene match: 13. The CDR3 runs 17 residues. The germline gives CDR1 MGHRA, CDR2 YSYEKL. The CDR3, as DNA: TGCGCCAGCAGCCAAGTCATAGCGGGATTAGTTCTCGATGAGCAGTTCTTC. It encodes CASSQVIAGLVLDEQFF.

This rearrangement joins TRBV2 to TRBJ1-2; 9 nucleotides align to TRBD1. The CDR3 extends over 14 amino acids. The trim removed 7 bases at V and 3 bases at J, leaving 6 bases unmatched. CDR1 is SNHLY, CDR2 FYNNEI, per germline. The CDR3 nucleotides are TGTGCCAGCACGCTAACAGGGGGCGACTATGGCTACACCTTC. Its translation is CASTLTGGDYGYTF.

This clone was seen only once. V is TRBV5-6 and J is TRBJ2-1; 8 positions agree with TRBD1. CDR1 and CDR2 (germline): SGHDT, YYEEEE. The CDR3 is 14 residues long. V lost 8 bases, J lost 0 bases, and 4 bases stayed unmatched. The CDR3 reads CASATGASYNEQFF. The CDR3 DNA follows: TGTGCCAGTGCGACAGGGGCCTCCTACAATGAGCAGTTCTTC.

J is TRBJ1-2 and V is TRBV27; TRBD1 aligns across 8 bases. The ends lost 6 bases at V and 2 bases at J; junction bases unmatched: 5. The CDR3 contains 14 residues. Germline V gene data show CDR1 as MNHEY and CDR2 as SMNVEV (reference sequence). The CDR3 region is CASRGTGANYGYTF. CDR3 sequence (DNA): TGTGCCAGCAGGGGGACAGGTGCAAACTATGGCTACACCTTC.

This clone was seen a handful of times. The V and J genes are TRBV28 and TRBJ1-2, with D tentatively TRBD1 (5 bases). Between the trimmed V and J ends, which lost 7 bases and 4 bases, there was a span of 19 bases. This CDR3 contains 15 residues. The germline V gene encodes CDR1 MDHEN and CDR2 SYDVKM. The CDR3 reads CASTPGTGGAYGYTF. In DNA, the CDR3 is TGTGCCAGCACCCCAGGGACTGGTGGTGCCTATGGCTACACCTTC.

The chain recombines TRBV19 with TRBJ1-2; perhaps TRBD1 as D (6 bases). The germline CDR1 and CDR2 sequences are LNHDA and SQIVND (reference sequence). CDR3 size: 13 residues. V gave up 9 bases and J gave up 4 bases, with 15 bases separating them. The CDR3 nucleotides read TGTGCCAGCGCCTACCACAGGGCCTATGGCTACACCTTC. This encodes CASAYHRAYGYTF.

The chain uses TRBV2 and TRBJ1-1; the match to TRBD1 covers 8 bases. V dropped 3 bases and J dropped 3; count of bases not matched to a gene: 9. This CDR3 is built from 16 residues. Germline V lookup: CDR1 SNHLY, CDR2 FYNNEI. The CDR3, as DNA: TGTGCCAGCAGTGATATGCCGGGACAGGCTCACACTGAAGCTTTCTTT. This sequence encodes CASSDMPGQAHTEAFF.

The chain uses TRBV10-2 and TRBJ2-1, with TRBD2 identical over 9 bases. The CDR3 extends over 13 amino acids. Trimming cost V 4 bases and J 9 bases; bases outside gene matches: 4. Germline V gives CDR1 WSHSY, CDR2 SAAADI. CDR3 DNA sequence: TGCGCCAGCAGTGGCGCTAGCGGGATTGAGCAGTTCTTC. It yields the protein CASSGASGIEQFF.

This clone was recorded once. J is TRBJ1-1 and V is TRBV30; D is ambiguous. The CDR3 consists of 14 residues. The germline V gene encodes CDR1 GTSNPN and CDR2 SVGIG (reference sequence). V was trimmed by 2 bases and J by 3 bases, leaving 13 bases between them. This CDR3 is CAWSSPRVYTEAFF. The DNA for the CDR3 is TGTGCCTGGAGTTCCCCGCGGGTCTACACTGAAGCTTTCTTT. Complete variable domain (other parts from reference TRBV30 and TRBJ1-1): SQTIHQWPATLVQPVGSPLSLECTVEGTSNPNLYWYRQAAGRGLQLLFYSVGIGQISSEVPQNLSASRPQDRQFILSSKKLLLSDSGFYLCAWSSPRVYTEAFFGQGTRLTVV.

The CDR3 loop reads CSVAESDTQYF. Here the CDR3 DNA reads TGCAGCGTTGCCGAGTCAGATACGCAGTATTTT. The rearrangement uses TRBV29-1 and TRBJ2-3; unclear D gene. In germline, CDR1 is SQVTM, CDR2 ANQGSEA. The V end lost 4 bases, the J end lost 4 bases, and 6 bases lay between the germline ends. This CDR3 contains 11 residues.

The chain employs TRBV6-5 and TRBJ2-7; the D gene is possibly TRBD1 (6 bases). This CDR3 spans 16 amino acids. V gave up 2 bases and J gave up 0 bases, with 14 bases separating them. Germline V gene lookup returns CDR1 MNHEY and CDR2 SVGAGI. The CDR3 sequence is CASSYQGHLSSYEQYF. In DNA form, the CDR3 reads TGTGCCAGCAGTTACCAGGGACACTTAAGCTCCTACGAGCAGTACTTC.

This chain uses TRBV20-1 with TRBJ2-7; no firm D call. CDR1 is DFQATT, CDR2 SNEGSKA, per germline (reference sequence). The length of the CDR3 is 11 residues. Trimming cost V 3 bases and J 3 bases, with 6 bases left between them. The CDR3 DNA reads TGCAGTGCTAGTTCTGTCTACGAGCAGTACTTC. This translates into CSASSVYEQYF.

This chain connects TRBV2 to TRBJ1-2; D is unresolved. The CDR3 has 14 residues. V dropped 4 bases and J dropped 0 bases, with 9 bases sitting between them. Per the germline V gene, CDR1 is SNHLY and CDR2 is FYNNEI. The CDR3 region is CASSGAEANYGYTF. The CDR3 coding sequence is TGTGCCAGCAGTGGGGCAGAAGCTAACTATGGCTACACCTTC.

CDR3 sequence reads: CASSQDFYSNQPQHF. CDR3 coding DNA: TGTGCCAGCAGCCAAGACTTCTATAGCAATCAGCCCCAGCATTTT. The V call is TRBV4-2, the J call TRBJ1-5; D gene uncertain. The CDR3 sequence is 15 residues long. The V end lost 0 bases, the J end lost 0 bases, and 6 bases lay between the germline ends. Germline CDR1 and CDR2: LGHNA and YNFKEQ.

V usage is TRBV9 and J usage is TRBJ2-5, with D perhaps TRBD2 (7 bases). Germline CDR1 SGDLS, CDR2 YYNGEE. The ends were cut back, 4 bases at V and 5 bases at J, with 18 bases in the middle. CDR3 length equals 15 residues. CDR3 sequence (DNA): TGTGCCAGCAGCTCGAGTAGGGGGGGCGATGAGACCCAGTACTTC. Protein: CASSSSRGGDETQYF.

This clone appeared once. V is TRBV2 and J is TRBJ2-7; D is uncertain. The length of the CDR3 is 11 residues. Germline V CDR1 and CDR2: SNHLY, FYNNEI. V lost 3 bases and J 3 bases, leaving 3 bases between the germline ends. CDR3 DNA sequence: TGTGCCAGCAGTGACCACTACGAGCAGTACTTC. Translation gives CASSDHYEQYF.

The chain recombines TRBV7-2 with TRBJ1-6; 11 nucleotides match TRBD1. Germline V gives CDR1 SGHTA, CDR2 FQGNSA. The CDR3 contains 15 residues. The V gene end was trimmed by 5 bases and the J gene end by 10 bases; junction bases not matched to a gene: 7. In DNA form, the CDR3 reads TGTGCCAGCAGCCCCCCGGGACAGGGGGTATCACCCCTCCACTTT. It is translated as CASSPPGQGVSPLHF.

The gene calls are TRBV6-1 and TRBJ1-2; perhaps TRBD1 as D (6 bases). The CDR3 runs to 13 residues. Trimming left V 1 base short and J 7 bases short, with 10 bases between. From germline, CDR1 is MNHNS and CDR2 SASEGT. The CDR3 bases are TGTGCCAGCAGTGAAGGGACAGCCGCTGGCTACACCTTC. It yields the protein CASSEGTAAGYTF.

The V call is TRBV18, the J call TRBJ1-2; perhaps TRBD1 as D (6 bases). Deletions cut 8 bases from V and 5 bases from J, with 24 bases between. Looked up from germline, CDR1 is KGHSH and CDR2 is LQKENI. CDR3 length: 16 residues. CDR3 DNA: TGTGCCAGCAGACCCCTCCCCGCGGGGGGCCGGTATGGCTACACCTTC. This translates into CASRPLPAGGRYGYTF.

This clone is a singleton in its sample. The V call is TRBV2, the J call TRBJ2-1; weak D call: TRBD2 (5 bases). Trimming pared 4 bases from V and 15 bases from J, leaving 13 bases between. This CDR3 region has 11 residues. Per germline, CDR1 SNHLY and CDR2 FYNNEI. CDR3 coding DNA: TGTGCCAGCAGTGTCGAGGGTTTGCGGTTCTTC. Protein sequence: CASSVEGLRFF.